The 28 T cell receptor beta chains below all came from one sample that was sequenced in a study of T cell responses to AZD1222 COVID-19 vaccine. Here immunoSEQ multiplex PCR was the method, and the copy in TCRdb shows in-frame clones only, minus some. The sample includes more than 85,000 clones, 75% to 90% of them seen just once. The specimen was peripheral blood, collected on day 0 of AZD1222 vaccination. The receptors originated from an adult in good health.

This clone came up once. This chain's CDR3 is CASSSDTRDYGYTF. DNA for the CDR3: TGTGCCAGCAGCTCGGACACGCGAGACTATGGCTACACCTTC. J is TRBJ1-2 and V is TRBV7-9, with a weak D call TRBD1 (5 bases). The CDR3 covers 14 residues. Germline CDR1 SEHNR, CDR2 FQNEAQ (reference sequence). V was cut by 4 bases and J by 3 bases, with 12 bases left in between. The whole variable domain, filled in from reference TRBV7-9 and TRBJ1-2, reads DTGVSQNPRHKITKRGQNVTFRCDPISEHNRLYWYRQTLGQGPEFLTYFQNEAQLEKSRLLSDRFSAERPKGSFSTLEIQRTEQGDSAMYLCASSSDTRDYGYTFGSGTRLTVV.

J is TRBJ1-5 and V is TRBV30, with D tentatively TRBD1 (5 bases). The CDR3 runs to 15 residues. V was clipped by 1 base and J by 3 bases, with 13 bases between them. In germline, CDR1 is GTSNPN, CDR2 SVGIG (reference sequence). CDR3 bases: TGTGCCTGGAGTGCGGGGACCGGGGACAATCAGCCCCAGCATTTT. Translated, it gives CAWSAGTGDNQPQHF. Combining the CDR3 with reference TRBV30 and TRBJ1-5 gives the whole variable domain SQTIHQWPATLVQPVGSPLSLECTVEGTSNPNLYWYRQAAGRGLQLLFYSVGIGQISSEVPQNLSASRPQDRQFILSSKKLLLSDSGFYLCAWSAGTGDNQPQHFGDGTRLSIL.

DNA of the CDR3: TGTGCCAGCAGTCGGAGCTGGATCGATGGCTACACCTTC. This sequence encodes CASSRSWIDGYTF. V usage is TRBV28 and J usage is TRBJ1-2, with unresolved D. This CDR3 has 13 amino acids. V shed 5 bases and J shed 6 bases, with 13 bases lying between them. Germline V gene lookup returns CDR1 MDHEN and CDR2 SYDVKM.

The rearrangement joins TRBV4-1 to TRBJ1-1; perhaps TRBD1 as D (5 bases). The germline CDR1 and CDR2 sequences are MGHRA and YSYEKL. Trimming shortened V by 8 bases and J by 0 bases, and 25 bases separated the two germline ends. There are 18 residues in the CDR3. DNA for the CDR3: TGCGCCAGCTCATCCCGGGTTACAGGTCCTGATGTGAACACTGAAGCTTTCTTT. This encodes CASSSRVTGPDVNTEAFF.

The chain combines TRBV27 with TRBJ2-1; D is possibly TRBD1 or TRBD2 (5 bases each). Deletions cut 7 bases from V and 0 bases from J, with 16 bases between. Germline V gene data show CDR1 as MNHEY and CDR2 as SMNVEV (reference sequence). The CDR3 loop spans 16 amino acids. CDR3 amino acids: CASTRGGQNSYNEQFF. The CDR3 DNA sequence: TGTGCCAGCACTAGGGGCGGGCAAAACTCCTACAATGAGCAGTTCTTC.

The CDR3 nucleotides read TGCGCCAGCAGCTTAGTATCAGGGACCGGGGAGCTGTTTTTT. Its protein product is CASSLVSGTGELFF. V and J are TRBV5-1 and TRBJ2-2, with TRBD1 as a possible D gene (5 bases). Germline CDR1 and CDR2: SGHRS and YFSETQ. Trimming took 2 bases from V and 5 from J, leaving 10 bases between them. This CDR3 has 14 residues.

This rearrangement joins TRBV5-1 to TRBJ1-6, with unresolved D. CDR1 and CDR2 from the germline V gene are SGHRS and YFSETQ. Trimming removed 0 bases at V and 7 bases at J, with 14 bases between. The CDR3 consists of 16 residues. CDR3 nucleotide sequence: TGCGCCAGCAGCTTGGGTTCCGACGGACGGAATTCACCCCTCCACTTT. The encoded protein is CASSLGSDGRNSPLHF.

CDR3 nucleotides: TGTGCCAGCAGCCGGGGACTAGCGGGGCCTCTCGATACGCAGTATTTT. This translates into CASSRGLAGPLDTQYF. This chain uses TRBV5-4 with TRBJ2-3, with 13 bases matching TRBD2. J was trimmed by 6 bases and V by 4 bases; bases with no gene match: 8. Germline CDR1 reads SGHNT; CDR2 reads YYREEE (reference sequence). This CDR3 has 16 residues.

The rearrangement joins TRBV6-2 or TRBV6-3 to TRBJ1-2; maybe TRBD1 (5 bases). CDR1 and CDR2 (germline): MNHEY, SVGEGT. Trimming shortened V by 1 base and J by 1 base, and 13 bases separated the two germline ends. The CDR3 is made up of 16 amino acids. CDR3 in amino acids: CASSYWRMTVNYGYTF. In nucleotides, the CDR3 is TGTGCCAGCAGTTACTGGCGTATGACAGTTAACTATGGCTACACCTTC.

The rearrangement uses TRBV7-2 and TRBJ1-5; 9 nucleotides align to TRBD1. CDR1 SGHTA and CDR2 FQGNSA come from the germline V gene. The V gene end was trimmed by 6 bases and the J gene end by 7 bases; junction bases not matched to a gene: 10. CDR3 length: 15 amino acids. CDR3 protein: CASSRSGTGRQPQHF. The CDR3 DNA reads TGTGCCAGCAGTCGAAGCGGGACAGGGCGGCAGCCCCAGCATTTT.

This chain joins TRBV2 and TRBJ2-3; D not certain. V was trimmed by 4 bases and J by 2 bases, leaving 10 bases between them. The germline V gene encodes CDR1 SNHLY and CDR2 FYNNEI. CDR3 length equals 14 residues. For the CDR3, the DNA is TGTGCCAGCAGTGGTAGTCGATACACAGATACGCAGTATTTT. Translating it yields CASSGSRYTDTQYF.

This clone was detected a few times. Other nucleotide sequences from this sample produce the same CDR3. CDR3 region: CASSERQDYGYTF. The CDR3 DNA reads as TGCGCCAGCAGTGAGAGACAGGACTATGGCTACACCTTC. The J gene is TRBJ1-2, the V gene TRBV10-1; D might be TRBD1 (6 bases). The V and J ends lost 2 bases and 3 bases respectively, with 7 bases between them. The germline V gene encodes CDR1 WNHNN and CDR2 SYGVQD (reference sequence). CDR3 length: 13 amino acids.

V usage is TRBV7-8 and J usage is TRBJ1-6, with no clear D. Trimming left V 1 base short and J 7 bases short, with 8 bases between. The CDR3 loop spans 14 amino acids. In germline, CDR1 is SGHVS, CDR2 FQNEAQ. CDR3 loop: CASSLGVSNSPLHF. The CDR3 nucleotides read TGTGCCAGCAGCTTAGGGGTTTCCAATTCACCCCTCCACTTT. Using reference TRBV7-8 and TRBJ1-6 for the parts outside the CDR3, the full variable domain is GAGVSQSPRYKVAKRGQDVALRCDPISGHVSLFWYQQALGQGPEFLTYFQNEAQLDKSGLPSDRFFAERPEGSVSTLKIQRTQQEDSAVYLCASSLGVSNSPLHFGNGTRLTVT.

The CDR3 loop reads CASSLDFGYTF. The CDR3 coding sequence is TGTGCCAGCAGTTTAGATTTTGGCTACACCTTC. The chain is built from TRBV12-3 or TRBV12-4 and TRBJ1-2; D uncertain. There are 11 residues in the CDR3. Trimming left V 1 base short and J 7 bases short, with 4 bases between.

The chain recombines TRBV30 with TRBJ1-1; 10 positions agree with TRBD1. Germline values: CDR1 GTSNPN, CDR2 SVGIG (reference sequence). This CDR3 is 17 amino acids long. V dropped 0 bases and J dropped 4; count of bases not matched to a gene: 11. The CDR3 region is CAWSVLGTGEGRTEAFF. DNA for the CDR3: TGTGCCTGGAGTGTTTTGGGGACAGGGGAGGGTCGCACTGAAGCTTTCTTT.

The V and J genes are TRBV28 and TRBJ2-7; weak D call: TRBD1 (5 bases). This CDR3 comprises 13 residues. Trimming left V 3 bases short and J 6 bases short, with 12 bases between. Per germline, CDR1 MDHEN and CDR2 SYDVKM. This chain's CDR3 is CASSFGASLEQYF. The CDR3 DNA is TGTGCCAGCAGTTTTGGGGCTAGTCTCGAGCAGTACTTC.

V gene TRBV14 combines with J gene TRBJ2-7, with 8 bases matching TRBD2. Germline V gene sequence: CDR1 SGHDN, CDR2 FVKESK. Trimming took 4 bases from V and 6 from J; bases not matched to a gene: 8. CDR3 size: 14 residues. CDR3 sequence: CASSRGTRYGEQYF. The CDR3 bases are TGTGCCAGCAGCCGCGGGACTAGGTACGGCGAGCAGTACTTC.

The chain combines TRBV19 with TRBJ1-1; D unclear. In germline, CDR1 is LNHDA, CDR2 SQIVND (reference sequence). The CDR3 length is 14 residues. V dropped 5 bases and J dropped 4 bases, with 14 bases sitting between them. As DNA, the CDR3 is TGTGCCAGTAGTCCGCAGGTGGGATCCACTGAAGCTTTCTTT. Its translation is CASSPQVGSTEAFF.

This clone was seen only once. The chain combines TRBV3-1 (or the pseudogene TRBV3-2) with TRBJ2-1; D not certain. Trimming stripped 4 bases from V and 5 bases from J, with 18 bases between. Germline CDR1 LGHDT, CDR2 YNNKEL (reference sequence). This CDR3 has 16 amino acids. This CDR3 is CASSPVGAVGNNEQFF. CDR3 coding DNA: TGTGCCAGCAGCCCCGTAGGAGCAGTGGGGAACAATGAGCAGTTCTTC.

The genes are TRBV6-1 and TRBJ2-1; D gene ambiguous. V lost 0 bases and J 1 base, leaving 10 bases between the germline ends. The CDR3 covers 16 residues. Germline loops: CDR1 MNHNS, CDR2 SASEGT. The CDR3 spells CASSEAVDRSYNEQFF. CDR3 coding DNA: TGTGCCAGCAGTGAAGCTGTGGATAGGTCCTACAATGAGCAGTTCTTC.

This clone was detected only a few times. The chain recombines TRBV19 with TRBJ1-1, with unresolved D. Trimming shortened V by 4 bases and J by 1 base, and 7 bases separated the two germline ends. The CDR3 has 13 amino acids. CDR1 LNHDA and CDR2 SQIVND come from the germline V gene (reference sequence). CDR3 DNA: TGTGCCAGTAGTACAAACACGAACACTGAAGCTTTCTTT. The encoded protein is CASSTNTNTEAFF. Supplemented by reference TRBV19 and TRBJ1-1, the full variable domain reads DGGITQSPKYLFRKEGQNVTLSCEQNLNHDAMYWYRQDPGQGLRLIYYSQIVNDFQKGDIAEGYSVSREKKESFPLTVTSAQKNPTAFYLCASSTNTNTEAFFGQGTRLTVV.

The genes are TRBV12-3 or TRBV12-4 and TRBJ1-2; D is unclear. There are 12 residues in the CDR3. V was shortened by 8 bases and J by 1 base, with 8 bases between the two germline ends. Here the CDR3 reads CASGIVNYGYTF. CDR3 in DNA: TGTGCCAGCGGAATAGTTAACTATGGCTACACCTTC.

This chain uses TRBV2 with TRBJ2-3; D remains unclear. The germline CDR1 and CDR2 sequences are SNHLY and FYNNEI. This CDR3 region has 13 residues. Trimming left V 3 bases short and J 4 bases short, with 8 bases between. The CDR3 DNA follows: TGTGCCAGCAGTGATAGTCTGCCAGATACGCAGTATTTT. Its protein product is CASSDSLPDTQYF.

The CDR3 region has the DNA TGTGCCAGCAGCGGAAACTGGAGAACCTACGAGCAGTACTTC. Translating it yields CASSGNWRTYEQYF. V is TRBV7-8 and J is TRBJ2-7, with D unresolved. The CDR3 is 14 amino acids. Per germline, CDR1 SGHVS and CDR2 FQNEAQ. V was clipped by 5 bases and J by 2 bases, with 13 bases between them.

This chain connects TRBV4-3 to TRBJ2-6; D is tentatively TRBD1 or TRBD2 (5 bases each). Germline V gene data show CDR1 as LGHNA and CDR2 as YSLEER. Deletions cut 0 bases from V and 0 bases from J, with 18 bases between. The CDR3 is made up of 20 amino acids. Here the CDR3 DNA reads TGCGCCAGCAGCCAAGACCTACCGGGACGCTGGAGCTCTGGGGCCAACGTCCTGACTTTC. It is translated as CASSQDLPGRWSSGANVLTF.

The gene calls are TRBV7-2 and TRBJ1-2, with D unclear. V was shortened by 4 bases and J by 6 bases, with 21 bases between the two germline ends. Germline V gives CDR1 SGHTA, CDR2 FQGNSA. The CDR3 totals 16 residues. Here the CDR3 reads CASSSNAGGPLHGYTF. CDR3 in DNA: TGTGCCAGCAGCTCAAACGCAGGCGGCCCGCTGCATGGCTACACCTTC.

The chain uses TRBV7-2 and TRBJ2-7; 8 nucleotides align to TRBD2. The CDR3 runs 15 residues. The J segment lost 13 bases and the V segment lost 1 base, leaving 15 bases of the junction unmatched. Germline loops: CDR1 SGHTA, CDR2 FQGNSA. The CDR3 DNA is TGTGCCAGCAGCTTAGTGGGGGTCCAAAATCTAGCGGGTTACTTC. It encodes CASSLVGVQNLAGYF.

The chain carries TRBV5-1 and TRBJ1-6, with 9 bases lining up with TRBD1. V shed 5 bases, J shed 5 bases, and the junction held 5 bases outside the gene matches. The CDR3 is 15 amino acids. The germline V gene has CDR1 SGHRS and CDR2 YFSETQ. The CDR3 is CASRQTGGDNSPLHF. The CDR3 nucleotides read TGCGCCAGCAGACAAACAGGGGGCGATAATTCACCCCTCCACTTT.